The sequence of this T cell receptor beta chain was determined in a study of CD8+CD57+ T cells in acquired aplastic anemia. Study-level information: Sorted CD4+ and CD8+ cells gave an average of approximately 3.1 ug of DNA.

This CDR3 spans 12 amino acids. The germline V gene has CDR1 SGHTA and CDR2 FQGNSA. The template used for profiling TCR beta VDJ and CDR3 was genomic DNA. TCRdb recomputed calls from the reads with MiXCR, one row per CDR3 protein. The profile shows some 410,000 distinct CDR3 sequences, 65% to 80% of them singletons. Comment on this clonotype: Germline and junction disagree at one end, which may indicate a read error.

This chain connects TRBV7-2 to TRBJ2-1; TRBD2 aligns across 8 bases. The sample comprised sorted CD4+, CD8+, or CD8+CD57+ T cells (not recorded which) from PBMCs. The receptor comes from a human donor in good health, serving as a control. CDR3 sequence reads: CASSLAGAGGLF. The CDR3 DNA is TGTGCCAGCAGCTTAGCCGGGGCGGGGGGACTGTTC.